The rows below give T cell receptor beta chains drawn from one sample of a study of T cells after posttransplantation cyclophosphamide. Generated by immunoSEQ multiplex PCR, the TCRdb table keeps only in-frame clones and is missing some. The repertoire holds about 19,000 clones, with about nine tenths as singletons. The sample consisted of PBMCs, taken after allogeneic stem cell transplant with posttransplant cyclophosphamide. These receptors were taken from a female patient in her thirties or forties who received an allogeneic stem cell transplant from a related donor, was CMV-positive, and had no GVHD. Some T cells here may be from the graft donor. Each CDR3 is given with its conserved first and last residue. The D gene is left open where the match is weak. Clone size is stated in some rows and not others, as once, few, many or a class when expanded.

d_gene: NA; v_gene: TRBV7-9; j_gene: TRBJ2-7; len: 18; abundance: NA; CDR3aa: CASSLPDRGGGEVYEQYF; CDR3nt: TGTGCCAGCAGCTTGCCCGACCGTGGAGGCGGGGAAGTCTACGAGCAGTACTTC
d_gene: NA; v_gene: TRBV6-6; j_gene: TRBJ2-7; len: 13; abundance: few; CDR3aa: CASSTAGGLEQYF; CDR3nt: TGTGCCAGCAGTACCGCCGGGGGGCTCGAGCAGTACTTC
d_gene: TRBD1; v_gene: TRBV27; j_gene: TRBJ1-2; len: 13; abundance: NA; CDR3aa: CASSHGQGNGYTF; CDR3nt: TGTGCCAGCAGTCACGGACAGGGGAATGGCTACACCTTC
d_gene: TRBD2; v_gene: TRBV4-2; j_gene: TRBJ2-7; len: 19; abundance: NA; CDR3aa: CASSLQRLAGAPTNYEQYF; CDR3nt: TGTGCCAGCAGCCTTCAGAGGCTAGCGGGAGCCCCCACGAACTACGAGCAGTACTTC
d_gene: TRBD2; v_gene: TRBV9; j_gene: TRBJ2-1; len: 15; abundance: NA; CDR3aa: CASSDQAGAAGWQFF; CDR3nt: TGTGCCAGCAGCGACCAAGCGGGAGCGGCGGGATGGCAGTTCTTC
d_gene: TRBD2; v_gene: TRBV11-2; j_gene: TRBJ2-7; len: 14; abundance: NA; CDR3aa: CASSLAGSSYEQYF; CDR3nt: TGTGCCAGCAGCCTAGCGGGTTCCTCCTACGAGCAGTACTTC
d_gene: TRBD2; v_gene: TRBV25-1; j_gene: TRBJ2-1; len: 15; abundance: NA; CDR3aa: CASKTGTSVNGEQFF; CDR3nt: TGTGCCAGCAAGACCGGGACTAGCGTTAATGGTGAGCAGTTCTTC
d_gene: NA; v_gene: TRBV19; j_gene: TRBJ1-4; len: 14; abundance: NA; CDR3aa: CASSRGATNEKLFF; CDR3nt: TGTGCCAGTAGCCGCGGGGCAACTAATGAAAAACTGTTTTTT
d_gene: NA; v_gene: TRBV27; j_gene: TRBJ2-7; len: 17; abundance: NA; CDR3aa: CASSQRVTLDFPYEQYF; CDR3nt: TGTGCCAGCAGTCAAAGGGTGACCTTGGACTTTCCTTACGAGCAGTACTTC
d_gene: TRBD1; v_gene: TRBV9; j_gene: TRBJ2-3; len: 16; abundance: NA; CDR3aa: CASSLPGQGGTDTQYF; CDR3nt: TGTGCCAGCAGCCTCCCGGGACAGGGAGGCACAGATACGCAGTATTTT
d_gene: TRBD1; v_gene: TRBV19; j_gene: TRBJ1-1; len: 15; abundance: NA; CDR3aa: CASSFYRGMNTEAFF; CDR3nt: TGTGCCAGTAGTTTCTACAGGGGAATGAACACTGAAGCTTTCTTT
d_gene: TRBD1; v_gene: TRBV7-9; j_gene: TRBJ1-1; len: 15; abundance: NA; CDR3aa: CASSSSGTALAEAFF; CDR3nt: TGTGCCAGCAGCTCCTCCGGGACAGCACTCGCTGAAGCTTTCTTT
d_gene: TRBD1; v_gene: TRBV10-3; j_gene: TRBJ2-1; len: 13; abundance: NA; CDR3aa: CAISQPSDRGQFF; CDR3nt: TGTGCCATCAGCCAACCTTCGGACAGGGGGCAGTTCTTC
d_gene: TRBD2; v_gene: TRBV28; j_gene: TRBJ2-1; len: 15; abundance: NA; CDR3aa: CASAWGLAGKDEQFF; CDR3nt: TGTGCCAGCGCCTGGGGACTAGCGGGAAAGGATGAGCAGTTCTTC
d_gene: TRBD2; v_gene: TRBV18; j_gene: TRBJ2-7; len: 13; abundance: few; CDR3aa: CASSPGLTYEQYF; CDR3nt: TGTGCCAGCTCACCGGGACTAACCTACGAGCAGTACTTC
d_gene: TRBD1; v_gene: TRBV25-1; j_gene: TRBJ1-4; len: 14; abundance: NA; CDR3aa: CASSDRGTGDKLFF; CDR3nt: TGTGCCAGCAGTGATAGGGGGACAGGGGACAAACTGTTTTTT
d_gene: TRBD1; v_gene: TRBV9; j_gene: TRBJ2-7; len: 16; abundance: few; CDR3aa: CASSVSDREHTYEQYF; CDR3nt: TGTGCCAGCAGCGTATCCGACAGGGAACACACCTACGAGCAGTACTTC
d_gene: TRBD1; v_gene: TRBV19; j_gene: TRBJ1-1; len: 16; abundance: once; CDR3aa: CASSFPPTGETTEAFF; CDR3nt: TGTGCCAGTAGTTTCCCTCCGACAGGGGAGACCACTGAAGCTTTCTTT
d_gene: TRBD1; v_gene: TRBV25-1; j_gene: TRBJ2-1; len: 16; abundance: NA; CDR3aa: CASSDQRQGFNNEQFF; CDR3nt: TGTGCCAGCAGTGACCAAAGACAGGGCTTTAACAATGAGCAGTTCTTC
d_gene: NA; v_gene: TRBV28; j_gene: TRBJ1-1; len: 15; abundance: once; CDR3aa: CASSLGLFLNTEAFF; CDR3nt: TGTGCCAGCAGTTTAGGGCTCTTTTTGAACACTGAAGCTTTCTTT
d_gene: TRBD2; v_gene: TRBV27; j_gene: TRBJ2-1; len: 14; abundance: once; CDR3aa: CASRSGSYYNEQFF; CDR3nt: TGTGCCAGCAGAAGCGGGAGCTATTACAATGAGCAGTTCTTC
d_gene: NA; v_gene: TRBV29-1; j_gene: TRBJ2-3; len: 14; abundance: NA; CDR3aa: CSVEGGSSTDTQYF; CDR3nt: TGCAGCGTTGAAGGCGGGTCTAGCACAGATACGCAGTATTTT
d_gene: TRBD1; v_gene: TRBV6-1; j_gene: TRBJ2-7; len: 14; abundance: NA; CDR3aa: CASTLGQGPYEQYF; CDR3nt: TGTGCCAGCACCCTGGGACAGGGCCCCTACGAGCAGTACTTC
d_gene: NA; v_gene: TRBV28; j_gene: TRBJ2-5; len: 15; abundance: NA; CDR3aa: CASSSDRTVQETQYF; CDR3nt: TGTGCCAGCAGTTCCGACAGGACAGTTCAAGAGACCCAGTACTTC
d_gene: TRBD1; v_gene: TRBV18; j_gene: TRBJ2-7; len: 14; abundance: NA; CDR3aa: CASSPTGDFYEQYF; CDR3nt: TGTGCCAGCTCACCCACAGGGGATTTCTACGAGCAGTACTTC
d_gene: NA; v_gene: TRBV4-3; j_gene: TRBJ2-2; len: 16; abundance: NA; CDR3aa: CASSQDRQVTFGELFF; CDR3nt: TGCGCCAGCAGCCAAGATCGGCAGGTTACCTTCGGGGAGCTGTTTTTT
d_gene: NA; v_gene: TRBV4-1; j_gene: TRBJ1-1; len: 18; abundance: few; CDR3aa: CASSQDVLQGVMNTEAFF; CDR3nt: TGCGCCAGCAGCCAAGATGTTCTACAGGGAGTCATGAACACTGAAGCTTTCTTT
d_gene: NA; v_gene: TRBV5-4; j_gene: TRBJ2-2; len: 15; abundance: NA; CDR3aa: CASSLGVQGTGELFF; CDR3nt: TGTGCCAGCAGCTTGGGGGTTCAGGGGACCGGGGAGCTGTTTTTT
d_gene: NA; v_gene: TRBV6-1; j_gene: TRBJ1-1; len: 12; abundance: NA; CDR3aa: CATRQPNTEAFF; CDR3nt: TGTGCCACCAGACAGCCAAACACTGAAGCTTTCTTT
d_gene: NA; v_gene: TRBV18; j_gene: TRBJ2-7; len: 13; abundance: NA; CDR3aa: CASSQGLSYEQYF; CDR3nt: TGTGCCAGCTCGCAAGGACTCTCCTACGAGCAGTACTTC
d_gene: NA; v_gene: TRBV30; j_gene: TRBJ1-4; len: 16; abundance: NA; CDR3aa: CAWSVGQPGSGEKLFF; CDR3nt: TGTGCCTGGAGTGTAGGGCAGCCTGGGAGTGGTGAAAAACTGTTTTTT
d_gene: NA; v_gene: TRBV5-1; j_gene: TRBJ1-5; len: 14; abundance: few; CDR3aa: CASSPDSPNQPQHF; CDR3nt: TGCGCCAGCAGCCCGGACAGCCCTAATCAGCCCCAGCATTTT
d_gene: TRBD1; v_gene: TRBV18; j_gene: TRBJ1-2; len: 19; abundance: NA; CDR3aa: CASSPNRGLEAAFNYGYTF; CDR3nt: TGTGCCAGCTCACCGAACAGGGGACTTGAGGCGGCGTTCAACTATGGCTACACCTTC
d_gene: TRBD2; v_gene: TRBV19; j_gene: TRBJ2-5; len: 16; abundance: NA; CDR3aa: CASRGLADPGQETQYF; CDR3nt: TGTGCCAGTCGGGGACTAGCGGACCCTGGTCAGGAGACCCAGTACTTC
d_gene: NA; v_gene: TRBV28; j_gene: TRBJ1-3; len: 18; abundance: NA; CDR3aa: CASSPGPGRDRSGNTIYF; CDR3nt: TGTGCCAGCAGTCCCGGACCCGGGAGGGACCGCTCTGGAAACACCATATATTTT
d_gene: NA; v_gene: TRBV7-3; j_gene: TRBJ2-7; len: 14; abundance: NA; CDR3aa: CASSPGIIQYEQYF; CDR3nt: TGTGCCAGCAGCCCCGGGATTATCCAGTACGAGCAGTACTTC
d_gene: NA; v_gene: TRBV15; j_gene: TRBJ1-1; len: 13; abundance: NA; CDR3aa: CATRQLGAAEAFF; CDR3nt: TGTGCCACCAGACAGTTGGGGGCTGCTGAAGCTTTCTTT
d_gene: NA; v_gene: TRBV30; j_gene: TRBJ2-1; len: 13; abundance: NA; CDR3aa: CAWSVATHNEQFF; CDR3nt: TGTGCCTGGAGTGTAGCGACCCACAATGAGCAGTTCTTC
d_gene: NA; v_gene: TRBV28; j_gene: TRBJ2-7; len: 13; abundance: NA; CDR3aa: CASSLDGNYEQYF; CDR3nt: TGTGCCAGCAGTTTAGACGGGAATTACGAGCAGTACTTC
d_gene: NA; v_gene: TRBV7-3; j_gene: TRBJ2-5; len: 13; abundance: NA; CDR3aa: CASSRQVQETQYF; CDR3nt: TGTGCCAGCAGTAGACAGGTTCAAGAGACCCAGTACTTC
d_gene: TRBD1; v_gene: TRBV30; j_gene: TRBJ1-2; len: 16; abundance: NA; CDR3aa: CAWIKQGAGGLYGYTF; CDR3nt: TGTGCCTGGATAAAACAGGGGGCGGGGGGCCTCTATGGCTACACCTTC